The rows below give T cell receptor beta chains drawn from one sample of a study of beta chain features in type 1 diabetes. Using immunoSEQ multiplex PCR, the repertoire was profiled, and TCRdb retains in-frame clones only, with some absent. This repertoire shows 250,000 to 300,000 clones, roughly a quarter found once; its top ten account for roughly 0.011%. Material for sequencing was naive CD4+ T cells from blood. Receptors were obtained from a woman in her 30s with type 1 diabetes. CDR3s include the opening cysteine and the closing phenylalanine or tryptophan. A D gene is named only where the DNA matches it firmly. A row's size may be missing; if present it is once, few, many or a size class.

size	J	V	D	DNA	CDR3
-	TRBJ2-1	TRBV5-1	-	TGCGCCAGCGGCGGTCCAACACCCGGTGAGCAGTTCTTC	CASGGPTPGEQFF
-	TRBJ2-7	TRBV19	-	TGTGCCAGTAGTATCCCGGGGTCGACCTACGAGCAGTACTTC	CASSIPGSTYEQYF
-	TRBJ2-2	TRBV7-9	TRBD1	TGTGCCAGCAGCTCGGGACAGACTCAAACCGGGGAGCTGTTTTTT	CASSSGQTQTGELFF
few	TRBJ2-7	TRBV4-2	TRBD1	TGTGCCAGCAGCCAAGCGGGACAGAGCTCCTACGAGCAGTACTTC	CASSQAGQSSYEQYF
-	TRBJ2-4	TRBV7-2	TRBD2	TGTGCCAGCAGCCCAGCGGGAGCGACCAAAAACATTCAGTACTTC	CASSPAGATKNIQYF
once	TRBJ1-1	TRBV4-2	-	TGTGCCAGCAGCCAAGGTCTCTTTTGGCGGGGTGAAGCTTTCTTT	CASSQGLFWRGEAFF
few	TRBJ2-1	TRBV7-9	-	TGTGCCAGCAGCTTAGCCTGGGCGCAGTTCTTC	CASSLAWAQFF
-	TRBJ2-7	TRBV30	TRBD2	TGTGCCTGGAGTGTTTCGGGAGGGCTCCGGTACGAGCAGTACTTC	CAWSVSGGLRYEQYF
-	TRBJ1-5	TRBV27	-	TGTGCCAGCAGTTTATCTTGGGCTCAGCCCCAGCATTTT	CASSLSWAQPQHF
-	TRBJ2-5	TRBV5-4	TRBD1	TGTGCCAGCAGCTTCCCAGGGGGCCAAGAGACCCAGTACTTC	CASSFPGGQETQYF
few	TRBJ2-5	TRBV7-9	-	TGTGCCAGCAGCTTATTCGGGGAACAAGAGACCCAGTACTTC	CASSLFGEQETQYF
-	TRBJ1-2	TRBV6-1	-	TGTGCCAGCAGTGAATATAGAAGTGGTGGCTACACCTTC	CASSEYRSGGYTF
few	TRBJ2-7	TRBV10-3	-	TGTGCCATCAGCGGGACTCCCTACGAGCAGTACTTC	CAISGTPYEQYF
-	TRBJ1-5	TRBV5-4	TRBD1	TGTGCCAGCAGCGCGGGACAGGGTGGCCAGCCCCAGCATTTT	CASSAGQGGQPQHF
-	TRBJ1-1	TRBV4-1	-	TGCGCCAGCAGCCAAGATTCCGGTGGAGCTTTCTTT	CASSQDSGGAFF
few	TRBJ2-1	TRBV5-1	TRBD1	TGCGCCAGCAGCTTGGGACGGGACAGGTTCAACAATGAGCAGTTCTTC	CASSLGRDRFNNEQFF
-	TRBJ1-2	TRBV30	TRBD1	TGTGCCTGGAACATCGGACAGGGCATAGGCTACACCTTC	CAWNIGQGIGYTF
-	TRBJ2-7	TRBV5-1	TRBD2	TGCGCCAGCAGCTTGGGTAGCGGGATCACCTACGAGCAGTACTTC	CASSLGSGITYEQYF
few	TRBJ2-1	TRBV5-4	-	TGTGCCAGCAGCCCCGACTCGAGCTCCTACAATGAGCAGTTCTTC	CASSPDSSSYNEQFF
-	TRBJ2-2	TRBV30	TRBD1	TGTGCCTGGAAGAGGAACAGGGGTAACGCCGGGGAGCTGTTTTTT	CAWKRNRGNAGELFF
few	TRBJ2-1	TRBV28	TRBD1	TGTGCCAGCCCAGCCTCCGGGACAGGGAGTAATGAGCAGTTCTTC	CASPASGTGSNEQFF
few	TRBJ2-1	TRBV4-2	-	TGTGCCAGCAGCCTGGGAGGTTTGCGTAACAATGAGCAGTTCTTC	CASSLGGLRNNEQFF
-	TRBJ2-1	TRBV4-2	TRBD2	TGTGCCAGTTCCGACCGGCGGGGGGCAGATGAGCAGTTCTTC	CASSDRRGADEQFF
few	TRBJ2-1	TRBV27	TRBD2	TGTGCCAGCAGTCTCGGACTAGCGGGCAATGAGCAGTTCTTC	CASSLGLAGNEQFF
few	TRBJ2-4	TRBV28	-	TGTGCCAGCAGTTTGACTAGTCAGAACATTCAGTACTTC	CASSLTSQNIQYF
-	TRBJ2-1	TRBV7-3	TRBD2	TGTGCCAGCAGCTCCCTAGCGGGTGGGGGGCGAAATGAGCAGTTCTTC	CASSSLAGGGRNEQFF
few	TRBJ2-2	TRBV23-1	TRBD1	TGCGCCAGCAGTCACCCTGTAGGGGGACAGATGAACACCGGGGAGCTGTTTTTT	CASSHPVGGQMNTGELFF
few	TRBJ2-5	TRBV6-1	TRBD1	TGTGCCAGCAGCGGACAGGTCCTCCAAGAGACCCAGTACTTC	CASSGQVLQETQYF
few	TRBJ2-7	TRBV10-2	-	TGCGCCAGCAGCTCTACCTACGAGCAGTACTTC	CASSSTYEQYF
-	TRBJ2-1	TRBV7-8	TRBD2	TGTGCCAGCAGCTTGGGTCTAGCGGTTGAGCAGTTCTTC	CASSLGLAVEQFF
-	TRBJ1-4	TRBV19	-	TGTGCCAGTAGTATAGTGCAGGTGGGGCCAGAAAAACTGTTTTTT	CASSIVQVGPEKLFF
few	TRBJ1-2	TRBV29-1	-	TGCAGCCTTACAAACGGGGATGGCTACACCTTC	CSLTNGDGYTF
few	TRBJ2-2	TRBV7-3	-	TGTGCCAGCAGCTTAACCAGGGACACCGGGGAGCTGTTTTTT	CASSLTRDTGELFF
-	TRBJ2-7	TRBV28	-	TGTGCCAGCAGTTTATCCACTTCGGCCAGGGCCTACGAGCAGTACTTC	CASSLSTSARAYEQYF
-	TRBJ2-1	TRBV6-5	TRBD1	TGTGCCAGCAGTCTAACCGGGACAGGGGTGGTTGAGCAGTTCTTC	CASSLTGTGVVEQFF
-	TRBJ2-1	TRBV19	TRBD1	TGTGCCAGTAGGCAGGGGGCGGCGGGGAGCGGGGAGCAGTTCTTC	CASRQGAAGSGEQFF
-	TRBJ2-5	TRBV15	-	TGTGCCACCAGCAGAGATCGGGGAGACGAGACCCAGTACTTC	CATSRDRGDETQYF
-	TRBJ2-1	TRBV2	TRBD2	TGTGCCAGTCTAGCGGGAGCGGGTGAGCAGTTCTTC	CASLAGAGEQFF
few	TRBJ1-2	TRBV2	-	TGTGCCAGCAGCGTAGGACAGAGCTATGGCTACACCTTC	CASSVGQSYGYTF
-	TRBJ2-5	TRBV7-2	-	TGTGCCAGCAGCTTAACCAGCGGCGGAGAGACCCAGTACTTC	CASSLTSGGETQYF
-	TRBJ2-5	TRBV5-6	-	TGTGCCAGCAGCTTGCACAGAGGGGAGACCCAGTACTTC	CASSLHRGETQYF
few	TRBJ1-2	TRBV15	-	TGTGCCACCAGCAGAGGGGCTGAAGGCTACACCTTC	CATSRGAEGYTF